This T cell receptor (beta chain) came from a study of OX40 agonist ivuxolimab in advanced cancers. A note on this clone: What it binds is not known.

Data came from immunoSEQ multiplex PCR; TCRdb stores just in-frame clones and leaves some out. This sample yields some 47,000 clones, of which about four fifths are seen a single time; 1.5% to 2% belongs to the top ten. Findings and limits, study-wide: Expanded clones were, on average, more numerous in CD8+ T cells than in CD4+.

Between the trimmed V and J ends, which lost 8 bases and 4 bases, there was a span of 14 bases. Germline CDR1 reads MNHEY; CDR2 reads SVGAGI. CDR3 length: 13 residues. The chain couples TRBV6-5 to TRBJ1-1; D ambiguous. The specimen comprised CD4+ or CD8+ T cells sorted from blood, sampled in a trial of the OX40 agonist ivuxolimab. The receptor's source is an adult with an advanced solid tumor such as melanoma, head and neck, liver or kidney cancer. The CDR3 sequence: CASSISLGTEAFF. The DNA for the CDR3 is TGTGCCAGCTCCATTTCCCTAGGCACTGAAGCTTTCTTT.